What follows are 8 T cell receptor beta chains derived from one specimen sequenced in a study of T cells after yellow fever vaccination. TCRdb recomputed calls from the 5' RACE reads with MiXCR, one row per CDR3 protein. The sample lists about 5,800 distinct CDR3 sequences, under 8% seen once, with under 75% in the top ten. The material sequenced was PBMCs, either bulk or a sorted T-cell subset (CD4+, CD8+, memory, or dextramer-sorted; not recorded which), taken around 16 days after the first yellow fever vaccination. All receptors come from a man between 18 and 29 years old who received the YFV17D yellow fever vaccine.

The rearrangement uses TRBV23-1 and TRBJ2-7, with unresolved D. TRBV23-1 is noted as an ORF with a role that remains uncertain. This CDR3 region has 12 residues. CDR3: CARSPGRGEQYV. The CDR3 coding sequence is TGTGCCAGGAGCCCTGGGCGAGGCGAGCAGTACGTC.

This clonotype has at least ten counts. The chain joins TRBV6-2 or TRBV6-3 to TRBJ2-4, with 7 bases fitting TRBD2. Germline assignment: CDR1 MNHEY and CDR2 SVGEGT. V was pared by 2 bases and J by 2 bases, with 9 bases of the junction left unmatched. The CDR3 runs to 17 residues. The CDR3 coding sequence is TGTGCCAGCAGTTACCCCTGGACCGGGGGGTCCAAAAACATTCAGTACTTC. As protein: CASSYPWTGGSKNIQYF.

At least ten counts were recorded for this clonotype. V and J are TRBV5-1 and TRBJ2-3, with unresolved D. This CDR3 contains 14 residues. Germline V gives CDR1 SGHRS, CDR2 YFSETQ. The ends were cut back, 0 bases at V and 2 bases at J, with 7 bases in the middle. CDR3 coding DNA: TGCGCCAGCAGCTTGGTTCAGGCCACAGATACGCAGTATTTT. This encodes CASSLVQATDTQYF.

This clonotype was seen repeatedly, ten times or more. The chain couples TRBV5-1 to TRBJ1-2, with unresolved D. The ends were cut back, 3 bases at V and 3 bases at J, with 9 bases in the middle. From germline, CDR1 is SGHRS and CDR2 YFSETQ. The CDR3 has 13 amino acids. CDR3 amino acids: CASSWTGDYGYTF. The CDR3 coding sequence is TGCGCCAGCAGCTGGACGGGAGACTATGGCTACACCTTC.

Many counts were recorded for this clonotype. The chain joins TRBV10-3 to TRBJ2-6; D perhaps matches TRBD1 (5 bases). Germline CDR1 is ENHRY and CDR2 is SYGVKD. The CDR3 totals 16 residues. Trimming stripped 6 bases from V and 0 bases from J, with 12 bases between. The CDR3 loop reads CAIRPTESSGANVLTF. In nucleotides, the CDR3 is TGTGCCATCAGACCGACAGAAAGCTCTGGGGCCAACGTCCTGACTTTC.

This clonotype was detected ten times or more. The J gene is TRBJ1-3, the V gene TRBV7-9; the match to TRBD1 covers 7 bases. The CDR3 contains 15 residues. The trim removed 5 bases at V and 0 bases at J, leaving 4 bases unmatched. CDR1 SEHNR and CDR2 FQNEAQ come from the germline V gene (reference sequence). CDR3 residues: CASSVTGDSGNTIYF. The DNA of the CDR3 is TGTGCCAGCAGCGTAACAGGGGACTCTGGAAACACCATATATTTT.

This clonotype was seen at least ten times. This rearrangement joins TRBV11-2 to TRBJ2-6; 8 nucleotides agree with TRBD2. Unmatched junction bases numbered 21, after V lost 6 bases and J lost 5 bases. The length of the CDR3 is 20 residues. Germline V lookup: CDR1 SGHAT, CDR2 FQNNGV. The CDR3 DNA sequence: TGTGCCAGCAGATCCGGACTAGCAATCATCCCCCCCTTCTGGGCCAACGTCCTGACTTTC. It encodes CASRSGLAIIPPFWANVLTF.

This chain connects TRBV4-2 to TRBJ2-7; D possibly corresponds to TRBD2 (5 bases). The germline V and J ends were trimmed by 1 base and 0 bases, with 7 bases remaining between them. Germline V gene lookup returns CDR1 LGHNA and CDR2 YNFKEQ. The CDR3 contains 14 residues. CDR3 nucleotides: TGTGCCAGCAGCCAAGTACGGGACTCCTACGAGCAGTACTTC. It translates to CASSQVRDSYEQYF.